The present entry profiles one TCR beta chain with its context. The conserved phenylalanine or tryptophan normally closing the CDR3 is absent here, so this likely arose from a read error. With around 490 ng total RNA as template and a constant-region primer, TCR beta cDNA was made. Construction of TCR beta libraries relied on three successive nested multiplex PCR rounds employing slightly modified ARM-PCR. For around 9 cycles apiece, the opening two PCR rounds ran with TRBV1-TRBV30 forward primers and a C-beta reverse primer. MiXCR was run by TCRdb on the multiplex PCR reads, yielding one entry per CDR3 protein. The data show 95,000 to 150,000 distinct CDR3 sequences, 55% to 65% seen once. Co-extraction of both nucleic acids (RNA and DNA) used about 20-34 mg of unsorted bulk tissue. The CDR3 totals 15 residues. CDR1 and CDR2 from the germline V gene are MGHRA and YSYEKL. The sample originates from a study of tumor-infiltrating lymphocytes in primary liver carcinoma.

Sequences were obtained from liver tumor tissue from sampling region 1. This sample's subset: tumor region T1, superior pole. The chain uses TRBV4-1 and TRBJ1-1; D remains ambiguous. The clonotype originates from an older woman with primary liver carcinoma and hepatitis B virus infection. The CDR3 sequence: CASSRSPGVDTEAFL. CDR3 nucleotide sequence: TGCGCCAGCAGCCGAAGCCCGGGAGTAGACACTGAGGCTTTCCTT.